The clone carrying this T cell receptor (beta chain) was recorded at least ten times. What it recognizes is unknown. V lost 0 bases and J 0 bases, leaving 12 bases between the germline ends. Germline V gene sequence: CDR1 DFQATT, CDR2 SNEGSKA (reference sequence). The CDR3 totals 16 residues. The team produced cDNA through 5'RACE using 10-nucleotide random UMIs. Each CDR3 protein is one row after TCRdb ran MiXCR on the 5' RACE reads. The sample has 55,000 to 75,000 distinct CDR3 sequences; roughly 15% are singletons. The data were obtained in a study of neurological immune-mediated disorders. Overall study findings and caveats: Private repertoires in all groups were suggested, as expanded clones shared no CDR3 amino acid sequences across subjects. Falling below healthy controls, multiple sclerosis showed the least TCR clonal expansion, while HTLV-1-associated myelopathy showed the most.

This sample's time point: longitudinal time-point 1 (baseline). The unsorted libraries were produced from 2 million PBMCs held at -80 C. The TCR was taken from a female donor with HTLV-1-associated myelopathy (HAM/TSP). This chain uses TRBV20-1 with TRBJ2-4; D is unresolved. Source material: PBMCs. In DNA, the CDR3 is TGCAGTGCTAGAGATCCGGCAGTACTAGCCAAAAACATTCAGTACTTC. Translated: CSARDPAVLAKNIQYF.